This T cell receptor (beta chain) was identified in a study of cytomegalovirus exposure and HLA in healthy donors. General study points: Per a later analysis, about 17,000 TCR beta sequences showed association with HLA alleles at 0.05 false discovery rate. Researchers counted around 150 TCR beta chains as cytomegalovirus-associated. Later work found most CMV-associated TCR beta chains apparently HLA-restricted. It was reportedly the case that the classifier diagnosed cytomegalovirus status with high specificity and sensitivity.

Details on this clone: Its antigen is as yet unknown.

Trimming took 1 base from V and 1 from J, leaving 9 bases between them. CDR3 length: 15 amino acids. CDR1 is MGHRA, CDR2 YSYEKL, per germline. The PCR made use of 60 Vbeta and 13 Jbeta primers. Clones were read by immunoSEQ multiplex PCR, and TCRdb kept only the in-frame ones, dropping some. Of roughly 78,000 clones listed, 55% to 75% are singletons. The sequence was collected from a man aged 25-45 years in good health and CMV-seropositive. The specimen was PBMCs. The chain couples TRBV4-1 to TRBJ2-3; possibly TRBD2 for D (5 bases). In DNA form, the CDR3 reads TGCGCCAGCAGCCAAGTTCTTAGCGGCACAGATACGCAGTATTTT. Its protein product is CASSQVLSGTDTQYF.